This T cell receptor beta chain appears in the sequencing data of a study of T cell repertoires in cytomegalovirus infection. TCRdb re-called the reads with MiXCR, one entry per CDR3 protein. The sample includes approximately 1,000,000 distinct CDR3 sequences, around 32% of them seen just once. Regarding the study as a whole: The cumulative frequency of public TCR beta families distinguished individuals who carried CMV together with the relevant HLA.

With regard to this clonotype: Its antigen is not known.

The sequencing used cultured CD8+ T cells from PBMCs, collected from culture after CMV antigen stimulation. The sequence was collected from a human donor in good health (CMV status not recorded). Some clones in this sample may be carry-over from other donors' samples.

The CDR3 nucleotides read TGCGCCAGCAGCCAAGCGGGTCAGCAACCTGCAGGCTACACCTTC. Protein sequence: CASSQAGQQPAGYTF. The gene calls are TRBV4-1 and TRBJ1-2, with no clear D. In germline, CDR1 is MGHRA, CDR2 YSYEKL. The V end was cut by 1 base, the J end by 8 bases, with 17 bases between. This CDR3 spans 15 amino acids.